These T cell receptor beta chains were read from a single sample in a study of blood T cells in healthy people across ages. TCRdb re-derived calls from the 5' RACE reads in MiXCR, one entry per CDR3 protein. Among fewer than 2 million distinct CDR3 sequences listed, more than 35% were seen once. Sequenced material: blood. All receptors derive from a human donor in good health. Each CDR3 is given with its conserved first and last residue. Clone size is shown for a subset of rows, as once, few, many or a class of expanded clone.

TRBJ2-1,TRBV9,13,NA,CASSDWGGGEQFF
TRBJ2-7,TRBV20-1,15,NA,CSARSPGGPLYEQYF
NA,TRBV6-2/TRBV6-3,19,NA,CASSYSIRFFLGQSYEQYF
TRBJ2-7,TRBV7-9,16,NA,CASSQSGRDEAYEQYF
TRBJ2-5,TRBV25-1,15,few,CASSEIGSGEETQYF
TRBJ2-5,TRBV20-1,16,NA,CSARENRGLGQETQYF
TRBJ2-1,TRBV20-1,18,NA,CSARDLGSGGTLLSEQFF
TRBJ2-4,TRBV4-3,15,many,CASSQETGGRNIQYF
TRBJ2-3,TRBV29-1,13,few,CSVSGLPTDTQYF
TRBJ2-3,TRBV12-3/TRBV12-4,15,few,CASTEGNRVADTQYF
TRBJ2-3,TRBV10-3,13,NA,CAITDSSTDTQYF
TRBJ2-7,TRBV7-8,13,few,CASSRSSTYEQYF
TRBJ2-1,TRBV19,15,NA,CASSIDARRYNEQFF
TRBJ2-6,TRBV7-8,17,few,CASSLALVGSGANVLTF
TRBJ1-2,TRBV7-9,13,NA,CASSLELSNGYTF
TRBJ2-5,TRBV7-2,14,few,CASSPETSQETQYF
TRBJ1-2,TRBV5-6,14,NA,CASSLGLILYGYTF
TRBJ2-1,TRBV29-1,13,NA,CSARDRGGNIQFF
TRBJ1-5,TRBV7-6,14,NA,CASSSGGRNQPQHF
TRBJ1-2,TRBV29-1,14,NA,CSVVGGSDNYGYTF
NA,TRBV7-3,13,NA,CASSLHRKETQYF
TRBJ1-5,TRBV27,16,few,CASSDQITNSNQPQHF
TRBJ2-3,TRBV20-1,13,few,CSAWASGTDTQYF
NA,TRBV11-1,16,NA,CASSLGHGTAIYEQYF
TRBJ1-2,TRBV20-1,13,few,CSARKAANYGYTF
TRBJ1-6,TRBV28,14,once,CASSYRGYDSPLHF
TRBJ1-1,TRBV29-1,12,few,CSVRQGNTEAFF
TRBJ1-2,TRBV7-2,16,NA,CASSWTVGGTTVGYTF
TRBJ1-5,TRBV7-8,16,once,CASSSGRFYSNQPQHF
TRBJ1-3,TRBV20-1,13,NA,CSAPARAADTIYF
TRBJ2-3,TRBV10-3,15,NA,CAMYLPDRGSDTQYF
NA,TRBV28,16,NA,CASSLGGLAGIYEQYF
TRBJ1-4,TRBV9,14,NA,CASSVETQGGKLFF
TRBJ2-5,TRBV7-2,12,few,CASSSRTETQYF
TRBJ2-4,TRBV7-6,14,few,CASSPRGGKNIQYF
TRBJ1-6,TRBV7-2,16,NA,CASSLMGRVEESPLHF
TRBJ2-3,TRBV20-1,16,NA,CSARASGGAEGNTQYF
TRBJ1-1,TRBV7-2,14,NA,CASSYQRRDTEAFF
TRBJ1-2,TRBV7-2,13,NA,CASSYHLNYGYTF
NA,TRBV4-1,11,NA,CASSQLETQFF
TRBJ1-1,TRBV7-8,15,NA,CASNLVLGGGTEAFF
TRBJ2-7,TRBV6-2/TRBV6-3,14,few,CASSRVPPSNEQYF
NA,TRBV2,16,few,CASSEALGTGVETQYF
TRBJ2-1,TRBV4-3,15,NA,CASSQDFGLAGGLFF
TRBJ2-3,TRBV20-1,13,NA,CSANLVGTDTQYF
TRBJ2-1,TRBV5-1,16,few,CASSLAIGGSYNEQFF
TRBJ2-7,TRBV7-2,14,few,CASSSQLDSYEQYF
TRBJ2-1,TRBV20-1,14,many,CSARGLAGDNEQFF
TRBJ1-5,TRBV12-3/TRBV12-4,15,once,CASSLFALGNQPQHF
TRBJ2-7,TRBV4-2,14,NA,CASSQEPTGDEQYF
TRBJ1-1,TRBV7-6,15,NA,CASSPKGAGGPEAFF
TRBJ2-5,TRBV29-1,11,few,CSVLPQETQYF